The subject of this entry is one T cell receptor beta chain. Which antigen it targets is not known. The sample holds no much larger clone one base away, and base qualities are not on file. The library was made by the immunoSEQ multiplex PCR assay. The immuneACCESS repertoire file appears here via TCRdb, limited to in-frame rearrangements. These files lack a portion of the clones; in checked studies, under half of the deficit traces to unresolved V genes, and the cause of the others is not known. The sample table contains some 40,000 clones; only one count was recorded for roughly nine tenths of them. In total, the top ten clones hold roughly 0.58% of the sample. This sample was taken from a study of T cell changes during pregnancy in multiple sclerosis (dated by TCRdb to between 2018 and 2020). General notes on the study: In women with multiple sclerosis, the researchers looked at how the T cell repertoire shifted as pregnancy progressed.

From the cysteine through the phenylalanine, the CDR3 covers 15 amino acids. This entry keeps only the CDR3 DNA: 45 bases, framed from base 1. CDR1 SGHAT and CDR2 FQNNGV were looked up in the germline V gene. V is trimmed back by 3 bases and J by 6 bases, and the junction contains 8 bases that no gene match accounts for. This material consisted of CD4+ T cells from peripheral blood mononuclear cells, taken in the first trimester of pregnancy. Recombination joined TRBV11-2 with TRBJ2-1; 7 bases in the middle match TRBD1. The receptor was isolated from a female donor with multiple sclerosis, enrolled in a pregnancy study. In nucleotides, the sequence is TGTGCCAGCAGCTTGTACAGGGGTAGTGCCAATGAGCAGTTCTTC. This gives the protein CASSLYRGSANEQFF.